The TCR beta chain under discussion was sequenced for a study of regulatory T cells in long-lasting Graves disease. This clonotype was picked up many times. Its antigen remains unknown. The authors built TCR beta libraries using iRepertoire HTBI primers and Arm-PCR of CDR3 regions. From the multiplex PCR reads, TCRdb called clonotypes with MiXCR, one entry per CDR3 protein. Among about 320,000 distinct CDR3 sequences listed, 18% were seen once. The CDR3 is 12 amino acids. V was clipped by 1 base and J by 9 bases, with 9 bases between them. Time point defined: newly diagnosed GD, antithyroid drugs for less than 3 months. RNA extracted from PBMCs served as the sequencing template. Broader study findings: Persistent disease preferred TRBV28, TRBJ1-2 and TRBJ2-5; new disease, TRBV20-1 and TRBJ2-1. Limited sample numbers may have lowered accuracy. Persistent-disease Graves' patients showed less TCR diversity than new cases.

V is TRBV12-3 or TRBV12-4 and J is TRBJ1-2; D is unclear. This specimen consisted of peripheral blood mononuclear cells (PBMCs), obtained at new diagnosis, from a patient treated with antithyroid drugs. This sequence was found in a female donor with Graves disease. CDR3: CASSLGQKSYTF. CDR3 nucleotide sequence: TGTGCCAGCAGTTTAGGGCAAAAGAGCTACACCTTC.